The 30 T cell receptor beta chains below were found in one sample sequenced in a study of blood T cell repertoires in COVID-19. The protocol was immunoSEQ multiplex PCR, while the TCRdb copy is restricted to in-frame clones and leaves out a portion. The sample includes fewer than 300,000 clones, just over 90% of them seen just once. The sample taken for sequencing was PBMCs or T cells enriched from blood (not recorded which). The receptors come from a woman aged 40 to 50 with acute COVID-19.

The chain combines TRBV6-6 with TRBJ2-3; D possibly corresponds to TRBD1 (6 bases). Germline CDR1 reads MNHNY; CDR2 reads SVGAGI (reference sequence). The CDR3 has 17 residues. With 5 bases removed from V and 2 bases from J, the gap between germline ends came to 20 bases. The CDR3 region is CASSPPTGQGDTDTQYF. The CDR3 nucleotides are TGTGCCAGCAGTCCCCCTACAGGGCAAGGGGACACAGATACGCAGTATTTT.

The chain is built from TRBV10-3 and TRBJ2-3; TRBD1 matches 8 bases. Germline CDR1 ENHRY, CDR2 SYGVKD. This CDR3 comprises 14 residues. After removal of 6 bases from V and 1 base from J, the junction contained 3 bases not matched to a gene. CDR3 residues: CAISATGGTDTQYF. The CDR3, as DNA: TGTGCCATCAGCGCGACAGGGGGCACAGATACGCAGTATTTT.

CDR3 in amino acids: CASRNRGSAGYTF. The DNA for the CDR3 is TGTGCCAGCAGAAACAGGGGTTCGGCTGGCTACACCTTC. The genes are TRBV28 and TRBJ1-2, with TRBD1 matching 7 bases. Germline CDR1 reads MDHEN; CDR2 reads SYDVKM. This CDR3 is 13 amino acids long. V dropped 6 bases and J dropped 7; count of bases not matched to a gene: 8.

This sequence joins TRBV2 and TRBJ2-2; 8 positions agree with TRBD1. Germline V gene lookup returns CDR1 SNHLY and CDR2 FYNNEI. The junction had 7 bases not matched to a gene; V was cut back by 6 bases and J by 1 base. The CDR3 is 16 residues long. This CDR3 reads CASSLRQGKNTGELFF. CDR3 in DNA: TGTGCCAGCAGCCTTCGACAGGGGAAGAACACCGGGGAGCTGTTTTTT.

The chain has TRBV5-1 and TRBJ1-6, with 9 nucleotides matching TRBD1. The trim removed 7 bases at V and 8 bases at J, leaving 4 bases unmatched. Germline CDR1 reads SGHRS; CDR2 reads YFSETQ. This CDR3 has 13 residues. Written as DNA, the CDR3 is TGCGCCAGCCGGGGACAGGGTCATTCACCCCTCCACTTT. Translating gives CASRGQGHSPLHF.

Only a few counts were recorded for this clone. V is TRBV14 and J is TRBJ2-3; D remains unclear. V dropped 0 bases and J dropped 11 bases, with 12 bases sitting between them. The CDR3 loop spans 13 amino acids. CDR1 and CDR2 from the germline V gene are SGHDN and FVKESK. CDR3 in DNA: TGTGCCAGCAGCCAAGACAGGCACCTATTGCAGTATTTT. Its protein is CASSQDRHLLQYF.

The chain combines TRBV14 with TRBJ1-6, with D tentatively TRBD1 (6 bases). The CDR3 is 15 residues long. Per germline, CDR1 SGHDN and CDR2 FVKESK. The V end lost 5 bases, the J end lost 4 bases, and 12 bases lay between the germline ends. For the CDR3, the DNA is TGTGCCAGCAGCGCGCGTCAGGGGTATAATTCACCCCTCCACTTT. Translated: CASSARQGYNSPLHF.

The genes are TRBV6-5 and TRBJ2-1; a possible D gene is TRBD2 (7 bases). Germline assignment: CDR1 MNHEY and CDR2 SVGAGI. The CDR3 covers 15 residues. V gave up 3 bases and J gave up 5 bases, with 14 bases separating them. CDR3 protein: CASSYGRGTHNEQFF. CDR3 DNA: TGTGCCAGCAGTTATGGGAGGGGGACCCACAATGAGCAGTTCTTC.

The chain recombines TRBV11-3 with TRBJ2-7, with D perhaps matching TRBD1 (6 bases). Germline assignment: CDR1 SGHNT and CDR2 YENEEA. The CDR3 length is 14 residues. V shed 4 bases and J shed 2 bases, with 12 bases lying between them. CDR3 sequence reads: CASSSGDPPYEQYF. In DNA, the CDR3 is TGTGCCAGCAGCTCAGGGGACCCTCCCTACGAGCAGTACTTC.

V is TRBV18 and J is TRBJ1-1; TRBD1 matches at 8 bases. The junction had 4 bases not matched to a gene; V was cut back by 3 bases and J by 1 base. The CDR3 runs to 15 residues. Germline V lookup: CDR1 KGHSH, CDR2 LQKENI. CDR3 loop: CASSPGTGQNTEAFF. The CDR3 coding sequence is TGTGCCAGCTCACCCGGGACAGGACAGAACACTGAAGCTTTCTTT.

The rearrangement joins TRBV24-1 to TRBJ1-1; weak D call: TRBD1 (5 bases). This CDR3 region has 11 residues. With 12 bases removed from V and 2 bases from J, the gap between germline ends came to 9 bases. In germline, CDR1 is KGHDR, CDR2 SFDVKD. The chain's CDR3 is CAVRTNTEAFF. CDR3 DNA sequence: TGTGCCGTCCGGACAAACACTGAAGCTTTCTTT.

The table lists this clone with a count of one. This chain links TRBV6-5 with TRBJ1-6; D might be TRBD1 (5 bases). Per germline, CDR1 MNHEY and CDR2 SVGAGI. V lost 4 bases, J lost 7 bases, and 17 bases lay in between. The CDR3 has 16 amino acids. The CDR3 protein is CASSLTRKGINSPLHF. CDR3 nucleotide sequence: TGTGCCAGCAGTTTGACCCGAAAGGGGATAAATTCACCCCTCCACTTT.

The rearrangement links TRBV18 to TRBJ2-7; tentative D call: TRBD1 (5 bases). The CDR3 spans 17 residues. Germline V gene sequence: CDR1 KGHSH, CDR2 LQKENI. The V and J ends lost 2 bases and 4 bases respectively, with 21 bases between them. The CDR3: CASSPLRGAGELYEQYF. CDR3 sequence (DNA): TGTGCCAGCTCACCATTGCGTGGGGCTGGGGAACTTTACGAGCAGTACTTC.

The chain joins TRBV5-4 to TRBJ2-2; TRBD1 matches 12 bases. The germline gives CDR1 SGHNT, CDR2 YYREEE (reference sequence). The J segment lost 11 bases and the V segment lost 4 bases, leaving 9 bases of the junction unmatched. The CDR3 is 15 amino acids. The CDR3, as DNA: TGTGCCAGCAGCGCGGGACAGGGGGCGGGTAGAGAGCTGTTTTTT. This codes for CASSAGQGAGRELFF.

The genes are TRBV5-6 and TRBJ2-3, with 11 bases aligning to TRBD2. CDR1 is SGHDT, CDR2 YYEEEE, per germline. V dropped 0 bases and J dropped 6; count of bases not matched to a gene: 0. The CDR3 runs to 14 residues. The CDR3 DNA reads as TGTGCCAGCAGCTTGGGACTAGCGGGGGATACGCAGTATTTT. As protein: CASSLGLAGDTQYF.

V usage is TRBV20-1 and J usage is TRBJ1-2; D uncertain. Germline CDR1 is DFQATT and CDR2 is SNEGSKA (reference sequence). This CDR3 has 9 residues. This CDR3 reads CSPQYGYTF. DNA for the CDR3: TGCAGCCCTCAGTATGGCTACACCTTC.

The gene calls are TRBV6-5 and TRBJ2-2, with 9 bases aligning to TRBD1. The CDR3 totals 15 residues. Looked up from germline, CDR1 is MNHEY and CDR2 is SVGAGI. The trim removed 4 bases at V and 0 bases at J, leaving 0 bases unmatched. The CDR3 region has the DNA TGTGCCAGCAGTTGGGACAGGGCGAACACCGGGGAGCTGTTTTTT. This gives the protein CASSWDRANTGELFF.

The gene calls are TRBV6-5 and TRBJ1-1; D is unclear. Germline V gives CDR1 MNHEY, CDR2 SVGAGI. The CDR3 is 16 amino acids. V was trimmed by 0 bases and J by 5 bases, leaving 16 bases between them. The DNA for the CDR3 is TGTGCCAGCAGTTACTCGATTGGCGGGTCTGGAACTGAAGCTTTCTTT. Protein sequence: CASSYSIGGSGTEAFF.

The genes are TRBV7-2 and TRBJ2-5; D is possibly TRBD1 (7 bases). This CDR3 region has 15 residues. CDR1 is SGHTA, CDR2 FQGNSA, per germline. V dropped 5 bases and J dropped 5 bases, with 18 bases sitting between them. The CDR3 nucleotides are TGTGCCAGCAGCGATTGGCAGGGGGAGGCCGAGACCCAGTACTTC. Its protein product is CASSDWQGEAETQYF.

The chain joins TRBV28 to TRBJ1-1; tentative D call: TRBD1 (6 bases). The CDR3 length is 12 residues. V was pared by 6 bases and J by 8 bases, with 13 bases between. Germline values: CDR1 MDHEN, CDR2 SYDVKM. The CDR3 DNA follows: TGTGCCAGCAGCTGGGACAACCGAGAAGCTTTCTTT. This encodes CASSWDNREAFF.

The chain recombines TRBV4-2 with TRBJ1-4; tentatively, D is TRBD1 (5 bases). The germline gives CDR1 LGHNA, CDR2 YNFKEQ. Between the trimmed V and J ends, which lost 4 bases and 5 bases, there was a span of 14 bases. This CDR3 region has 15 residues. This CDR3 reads CASSRTTGENEKLFF. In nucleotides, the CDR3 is TGTGCCAGCAGCCGCACAACGGGGGAGAATGAAAAACTGTTTTTT.

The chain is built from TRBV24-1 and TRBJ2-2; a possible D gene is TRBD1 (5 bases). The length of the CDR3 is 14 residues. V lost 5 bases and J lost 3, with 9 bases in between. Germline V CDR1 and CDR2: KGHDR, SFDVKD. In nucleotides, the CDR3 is TGTGCCACCAGTGCAGGGTTGGACACCGGGGAGCTGTTTTTT. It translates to CATSAGLDTGELFF.

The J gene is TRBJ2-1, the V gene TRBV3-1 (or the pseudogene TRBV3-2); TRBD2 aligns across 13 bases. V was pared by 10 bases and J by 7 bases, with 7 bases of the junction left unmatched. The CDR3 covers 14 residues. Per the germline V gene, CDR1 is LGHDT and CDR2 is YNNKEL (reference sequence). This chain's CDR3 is CATGTSGAVNEQFF. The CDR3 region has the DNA TGTGCCACAGGGACTAGCGGGGCTGTAAATGAGCAGTTCTTC.

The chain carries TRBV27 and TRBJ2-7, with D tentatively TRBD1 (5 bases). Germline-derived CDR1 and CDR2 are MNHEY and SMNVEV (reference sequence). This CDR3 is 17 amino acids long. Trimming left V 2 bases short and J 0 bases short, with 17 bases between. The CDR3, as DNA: TGTGCCAGCAGTTTAACCTTTACAGGATTGAGCTCCTACGAGCAGTACTTC. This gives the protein CASSLTFTGLSSYEQYF.

The CDR3: CASSVAQGGQYF. CDR3 DNA sequence: TGTGCCAGCAGTGTCGCCCAGGGCGGGCAGTACTTC. The chain recombines TRBV2 with TRBJ2-7, with D perhaps matching TRBD1 (5 bases). The CDR3 consists of 12 residues. Germline V gives CDR1 SNHLY, CDR2 FYNNEI. V lost 4 bases to trimming and J lost 9 bases, with 13 bases between them.

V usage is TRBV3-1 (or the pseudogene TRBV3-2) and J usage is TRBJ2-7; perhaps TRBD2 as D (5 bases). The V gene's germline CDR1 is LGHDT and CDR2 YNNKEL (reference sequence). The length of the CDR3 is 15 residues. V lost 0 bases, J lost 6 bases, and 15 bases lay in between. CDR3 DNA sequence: TGTGCCAGCAGCCAAGATAACGCAAGGGCGGGCGAGCAGTACTTC. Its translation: CASSQDNARAGEQYF.

DNA of the CDR3: TGTGCCAGCAGCTTGGTTGGTAGTCAAGAGACCCAGTACTTC. Its protein is CASSLVGSQETQYF. This chain joins TRBV5-4 and TRBJ2-5, with unresolved D. V was pared by 0 bases and J by 2 bases, with 8 bases between. The CDR3 has 14 amino acids. From germline, CDR1 is SGHNT and CDR2 YYREEE (reference sequence). Variable domain in full (rest from reference TRBV5-4 and TRBJ2-5): ETGVTQSPTHLIKTRGQQVTLRCSSQSGHNTVSWYQQALGQGPQFIFQYYREEENGRGNFPPRFSGLQFPNYSSELNVNALELDDSALYLCASSLVGSQETQYFGPGTRLLVL.

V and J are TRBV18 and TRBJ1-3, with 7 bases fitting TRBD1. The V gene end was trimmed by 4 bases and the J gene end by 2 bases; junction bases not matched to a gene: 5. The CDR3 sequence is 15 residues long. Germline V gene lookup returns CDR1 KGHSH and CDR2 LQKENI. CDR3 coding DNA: TGTGCCAGCTCACTCGGAACAGGGGCTGGAAACACCATATATTTT. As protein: CASSLGTGAGNTIYF.

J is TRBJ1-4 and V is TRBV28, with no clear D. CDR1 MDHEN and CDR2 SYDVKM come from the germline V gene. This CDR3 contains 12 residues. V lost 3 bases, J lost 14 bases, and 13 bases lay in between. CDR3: CASSFGPLGLFF. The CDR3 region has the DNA TGTGCCAGCAGTTTTGGCCCACTAGGGCTGTTTTTT.

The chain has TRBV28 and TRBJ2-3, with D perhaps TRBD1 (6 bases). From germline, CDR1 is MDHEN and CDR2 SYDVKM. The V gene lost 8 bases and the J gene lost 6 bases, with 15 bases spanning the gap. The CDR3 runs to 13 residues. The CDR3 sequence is CASSPAGADTQYF. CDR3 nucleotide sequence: TGTGCCAGCTCGCCAGCAGGGGCGGATACGCAGTATTTT. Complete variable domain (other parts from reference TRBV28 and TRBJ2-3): DVKVTQSSRYLVKRTGEKVFLECVQDMDHENMFWYRQDPGLGLRLIYFSYDVKMKEKGDIPEGYSVSREKKERFSLILESASTNQTSMYLCASSPAGADTQYFGPGTRLTVL.